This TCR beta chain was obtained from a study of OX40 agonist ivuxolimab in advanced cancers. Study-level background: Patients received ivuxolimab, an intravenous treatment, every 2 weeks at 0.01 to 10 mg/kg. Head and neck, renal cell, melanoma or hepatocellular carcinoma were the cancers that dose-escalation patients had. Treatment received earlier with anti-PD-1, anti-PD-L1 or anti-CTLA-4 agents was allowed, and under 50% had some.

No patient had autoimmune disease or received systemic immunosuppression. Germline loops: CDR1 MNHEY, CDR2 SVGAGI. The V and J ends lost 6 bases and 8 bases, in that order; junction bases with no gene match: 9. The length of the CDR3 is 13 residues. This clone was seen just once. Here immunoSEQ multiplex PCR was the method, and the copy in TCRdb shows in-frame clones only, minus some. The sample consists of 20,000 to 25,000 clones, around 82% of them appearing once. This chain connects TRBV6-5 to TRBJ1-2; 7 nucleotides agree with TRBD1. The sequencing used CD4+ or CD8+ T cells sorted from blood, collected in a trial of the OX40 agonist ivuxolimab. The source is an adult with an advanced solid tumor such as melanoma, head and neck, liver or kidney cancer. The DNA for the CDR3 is TGTGCCAGCAGCTACGGAGACAGGGTCGGCTACACCTTC. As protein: CASSYGDRVGYTF.